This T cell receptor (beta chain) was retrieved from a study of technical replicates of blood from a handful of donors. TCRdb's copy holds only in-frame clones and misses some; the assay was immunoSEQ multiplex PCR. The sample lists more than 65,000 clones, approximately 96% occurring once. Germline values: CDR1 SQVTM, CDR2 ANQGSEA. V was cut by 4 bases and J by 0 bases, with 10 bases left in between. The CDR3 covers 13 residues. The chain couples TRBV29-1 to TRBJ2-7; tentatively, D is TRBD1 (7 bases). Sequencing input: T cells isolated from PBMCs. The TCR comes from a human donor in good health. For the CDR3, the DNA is TGCAGCGTTGCAGGGGGGAGCTCCTACGAGCAGTACTTC. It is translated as CSVAGGSSYEQYF.